These 14 T cell receptor beta chains came from one sample sequenced in a study of T-cell reconstitution after alpha-beta-depleted transplantation in children. The authors prepared the TCRbeta library with unique molecular identifiers. TCRdb analysed the PCR reads with MiXCR anew, one entry per CDR3 protein. The sample has almost 500,000 distinct CDR3 sequences; around 13% are singletons. This sample comprised PBMCs from the stem cell graft donor, obtained from the stem cell graft. All receptors derive from a human donor who donated a stem cell graft to a child with combined immunodeficiency.

This sequence joins TRBV5-4 and TRBJ2-7; 15 bases map to TRBD2. Trimming cost V 5 bases and J 2 bases; bases outside gene matches: 8. Germline V gene data show CDR1 as SGHNT and CDR2 as YYREEE (reference sequence). This CDR3 spans 17 amino acids. The CDR3 nucleotides read TGTGCCAGCAGTCGGACTAGCGGGAGGGCCCTCCCCTACGAGCAGTACTTC. This gives the protein CASSRTSGRALPYEQYF.

The table lists this clonotype with a few counts. The rearrangement links TRBV12-3 or TRBV12-4 to TRBJ1-1, with a possible D match to TRBD1 (5 bases). Trimming stripped 7 bases from V and 6 bases from J, with 18 bases between. This CDR3 has 14 amino acids. The CDR3 bases are TGTGCCAGCACTCGGGACTACCCCTCCGCTGAAGCTTTCTTT. Protein sequence: CASTRDYPSAEAFF.

This clonotype was recorded at least ten times. The chain links TRBV4-3 to TRBJ1-1; D unclear. Germline V CDR1 and CDR2: LGHNA, YSLEER. The CDR3 length is 13 residues. With 1 base removed from V and 1 base from J, the gap between germline ends came to 4 bases. CDR3 nucleotides: TGCGCCAGCAGCCAAGGCTCGAACACTGAAGCTTTCTTT. This gives the protein CASSQGSNTEAFF.

This clonotype was seen only a few times. The chain combines TRBV5-1 with TRBJ1-1; D is undetermined. Germline values: CDR1 SGHRS, CDR2 YFSETQ. Trimming removed 0 bases from V and 1 base from J, with 10 bases in between. This CDR3 has 15 amino acids. As DNA, the CDR3 is TGCGCCAGCAGCTTGGTTCGGGGAACGAACACTGAAGCTTTCTTT. It translates to CASSLVRGTNTEAFF.

This clonotype appeared many times. The chain has TRBV15 and TRBJ2-3; D unclear. V lost 0 bases and J lost 6, with 4 bases in between. Germline CDR1 is LNHNV and CDR2 is YYDKDF (reference sequence). This CDR3 spans 12 amino acids. DNA for the CDR3: TGTGCCACCAGCAGAGAGGCTGATACGCAGTATTTT. Protein product: CATSREADTQYF. Based on the CDR3 plus reference TRBV15 and TRBJ2-3, the full variable domain is DAMVIQNPRYQVTQFGKPVTLSCSQTLNHNVMYWYQQKSSQAPKLLFHYYDKDFNNEADTPDNFQSRRPNTSFCFLDIRSPGLGDTAMYLCATSREADTQYFGPGTRLTVL.

This clonotype was counted a few times. This chain uses TRBV28 with TRBJ2-1; D may be TRBD1 or TRBD2 (5 bases each). From germline, CDR1 is MDHEN and CDR2 SYDVKM. CDR3 length: 20 residues. V lost 3 bases and J 0 bases, leaving 24 bases between the germline ends. CDR3 in amino acids: CASSFPTVRGGSTSYNEQFF. The CDR3 DNA sequence: TGTGCCAGCAGTTTCCCGACAGTCCGGGGTGGTTCGACCTCCTACAATGAGCAGTTCTTC.

This clonotype was counted ten times or more. The chain employs TRBV4-3 and TRBJ2-2; the D gene is possibly TRBD1 (6 bases). The CDR3 loop spans 14 amino acids. The germline V gene has CDR1 LGHNA and CDR2 YSLEER. The CDR3 DNA reads TGCGCGGGGGCTCGGGACATTAACACCGGGGAGCTGTTTTTT. Residues: CAGARDINTGELFF.

This clonotype appeared many times. The rearrangement links TRBV30 to TRBJ1-5; D is possibly TRBD1 (5 bases). V was clipped by 3 bases and J by 6 bases, with 12 bases between them. The CDR3 loop spans 13 amino acids. CDR1 and CDR2 (germline): GTSNPN, SVGIG (reference sequence). Here the CDR3 DNA reads TGTGCCTGGAGCCTGGCCGGGGGTCAGCCCCAGCATTTT. Translation gives CAWSLAGGQPQHF.

The chain is built from TRBV7-9 and TRBJ1-2, with D tentatively TRBD1 (5 bases). This CDR3 spans 14 amino acids. Trimming took off 3 bases at V and 3 bases at J, with 11 bases between the two ends. Germline CDR1 SEHNR, CDR2 FQNEAQ (reference sequence). CDR3 residues: CASSFGTADYGYTF. CDR3 in DNA: TGTGCCAGCAGCTTTGGGACGGCGGACTATGGCTACACCTTC.

This clonotype occurred many times. The J gene is TRBJ2-7, the V gene TRBV20-1; no firm D call. The CDR3 sequence is 12 residues long. Germline V CDR1 and CDR2: DFQATT, SNEGSKA (reference sequence). V lost 5 bases and J lost 1, with 9 bases in between. Here the CDR3 DNA reads TGCAGTGCTCTACTCCAGTCCTACGAGCAGTACTTC. It yields the protein CSALLQSYEQYF.

V and J are TRBV7-6 and TRBJ1-2; the D is unclear. V lost 1 base, J lost 8 bases, and 8 bases lay in between. This CDR3 region has 12 residues. CDR1 and CDR2 (germline): SGHVS, FNYEAQ. The CDR3, as DNA: TGTGCCAGCAGCTTAGGGGGTTGGGGCTACACCTTC. It translates to CASSLGGWGYTF.

This clonotype was picked up many times. The V and J genes are TRBV7-8 and TRBJ2-7; tentatively, D is TRBD2 (5 bases). The CDR3 runs 14 residues. V was shortened by 4 bases and J by 5 bases, with 15 bases between the two germline ends. Germline loops: CDR1 SGHVS, CDR2 FQNEAQ. The CDR3 nucleotides are TGTGCCAGCAGCTCTGATTCGGGGATCCACGAGCAGTACTTC. Its translation is CASSSDSGIHEQYF.

This clonotype appeared once. The rearrangement joins TRBV7-9 to TRBJ1-1; the D gene is possibly TRBD1 (6 bases). There are 13 residues in the CDR3. Germline values: CDR1 SEHNR, CDR2 FQNEAQ (reference sequence). V was clipped by 3 bases and J by 7 bases, with 12 bases between them. CDR3 DNA sequence: TGTGCCAGCAGCTTTGGTGGACAGAATGAAGCTTTCTTT. Encoded protein: CASSFGGQNEAFF.

The chain joins TRBV29-1 to TRBJ2-1, with 9 bases that match TRBD2. Germline V gene sequence: CDR1 SQVTM, CDR2 ANQGSEA. After removal of 7 bases from V and 8 bases from J, the junction contained 9 bases not matched to a gene. CDR3 length: 13 residues. The CDR3: CSAGTSSEDEQFF. CDR3 nucleotides: TGCAGCGCCGGGACTAGCAGCGAGGATGAGCAGTTCTTC.